Shown below are 5 T cell receptor beta chains from a single sample sequenced in a study of cytomegalovirus exposure and HLA in healthy donors. Primers for the PCR totalled 60 Vbeta and 13 Jbeta. Clones were read by immunoSEQ multiplex PCR, and TCRdb kept only the in-frame ones, dropping some. This table has 40,000 to 45,000 clones, around 62% appearing once. The sequencing sample was made of PBMCs. These receptors were taken from a human donor in good health.

This clone has only one observation. The rearrangement links TRBV5-1 to TRBJ2-5; tentatively, D is TRBD2 (6 bases). Deletions cut 1 base from V and 4 bases from J, with 8 bases between. The CDR3 runs to 13 residues. In germline, CDR1 is SGHRS, CDR2 YFSETQ. The CDR3 bases are TGCGCCAGCAGCTTGATGGGAGGAGAGACCCAGTACTTC. As protein: CASSLMGGETQYF. The entire variable domain, with the rest obtained from reference TRBV5-1 and TRBJ2-5, is as follows: KAGVTQTPRYLIKTRGQQVTLSCSPISGHRSVSWYQQTPGQGLQFLFEYFSETQRNKGNFPGRFSGRQFSNSRSEMNVSTLELGDSALYLCASSLMGGETQYFGPGTRLLVL.

The chain carries TRBV7-6 and TRBJ1-4; D might be TRBD1 (5 bases). Germline assignment: CDR1 SGHVS and CDR2 FNYEAQ. The CDR3 is made up of 16 amino acids. Deletions cut 5 bases from V and 7 bases from J, with 20 bases between. CDR3 nucleotide sequence: TGTGCCAGCAGCAAAAAATTTACGACAGATCTTGAAAAACTGTTTTTT. Translation: CASSKKFTTDLEKLFF. Together with reference TRBV7-6 and TRBJ1-4, the CDR3 gives the full variable domain: GAGVSQSPRYKVTKRGQDVALRCDPISGHVSLYWYRQALGQGPEFLTYFNYEAQQDKSGLPNDRFSAERPEGSISTLTIQRTEQRDSAMYRCASSKKFTTDLEKLFFGSGTQLSVL.

This chain links TRBV13 with TRBJ2-7; TRBD2 matches at 12 bases. Trimming cost V 3 bases and J 1 base; bases outside gene matches: 7. CDR1 and CDR2 (germline): PRHDT, FYEKMQ (reference sequence). This CDR3 has 17 residues. The CDR3 nucleotides are TGTGCCAGCAGCTTTCCGACTAGCGGGGGCCAATCCTACGAGCAGTACTTC. This codes for CASSFPTSGGQSYEQYF. Complete variable domain (other parts from reference TRBV13 and TRBJ2-7): AAGVIQSPRHLIKEKRETATLKCYPIPRHDTVYWYQQGPGQDPQFLISFYEKMQSDKGSIPDRFSAQQFSDYHSELNMSSLELGDSALYFCASSFPTSGGQSYEQYFGPGTRLTVT.

This chain uses TRBV19 with TRBJ1-5, with D unclear. The germline V gene has CDR1 LNHDA and CDR2 SQIVND (reference sequence). Between the trimmed V and J ends, which lost 3 bases and 12 bases, there was a span of 12 bases. The CDR3 length is 12 residues. This CDR3 reads CASSINYYDQHF. As DNA, the CDR3 is TGTGCCAGTAGTATCAATTACTATGACCAGCATTTT. Supplemented by reference TRBV19 and TRBJ1-5, the full variable domain reads DGGITQSPKYLFRKEGQNVTLSCEQNLNHDAMYWYRQDPGQGLRLIYYSQIVNDFQKGDIAEGYSVSREKKESFPLTVTSAQKNPTAFYLCASSINYYDQHFGDGTRLSIL.

This clone showed up just a few times. CDR3 sequence (DNA): TGTGCCAGCACCTATCTGGAGGGCTACACCTTC. Its translation is CASTYLEGYTF. The J gene is TRBJ1-2, the V gene TRBV2; no clear D gene. This CDR3 has 11 amino acids. V was trimmed by 7 bases and J by 8 bases, leaving 11 bases between them. Germline CDR1 reads SNHLY; CDR2 reads FYNNEI. The full variable domain, with the rest looked up from reference TRBV2 and TRBJ1-2, is EPEVTQTPSHQVTQMGQEVILRCVPISNHLYFYWYRQILGQKVEFLVSFYNNEISEKSEIFDDQFSVERPDGSNFTLKIRSTKLEDSAMYFCASTYLEGYTFGSGTRLTVV.